The 16 T cell receptor beta chains listed next were all sequenced from one sample in a study of blood T cell repertoires in COVID-19. The data were produced by immunoSEQ multiplex PCR, yet TCRdb's version contains in-frame clones alone and is incomplete. The sample includes around 200,000 clones, about 87% of them seen just once. The sample consisted of PBMCs or T cells enriched from blood (not recorded which). The receptors derive from a man between 25 and 39 years old who had recovered from COVID-19.

CDR3 DNA: TGCGCCAGCAGTGACTCCGAGACCCAGTACTTC. Translation: CASSDSETQYF. V gene TRBV10-1 combines with J gene TRBJ2-5; unclear D gene. The length of the CDR3 is 11 residues. Trimming took off 3 bases at V and 5 bases at J, with 4 bases between the two ends. Germline V gives CDR1 WNHNN, CDR2 SYGVQD (reference sequence).

This clone was seen more than once but under ten times. The CDR3 sequence is CASSTGSEQYF. The CDR3, as DNA: TGCGCCAGCAGTACAGGGAGCGAGCAGTACTTC. V is TRBV5-1 and J is TRBJ2-7, with D maybe TRBD1 (6 bases). Trimming removed 5 bases at V and 6 bases at J, with 9 bases between. This CDR3 spans 11 amino acids. Germline-derived CDR1 and CDR2 are SGHRS and YFSETQ.

The chain recombines TRBV7-6 with TRBJ2-7; 8 bases are shared with TRBD1. V was clipped by 5 bases and J by 0 bases; unmatched bases: 9. Germline V lookup: CDR1 SGHVS, CDR2 FNYEAQ. The CDR3 has 16 residues. This CDR3 reads CASSLLGQGSSYEQYF. DNA of the CDR3: TGTGCCAGCAGCCTACTCGGACAGGGAAGCTCCTACGAGCAGTACTTC.

This clone was seen a single time. The CDR3 is CASSLGTGSNEKLFF. CDR3 DNA: TGCGCCAGCAGCTTGGGGACAGGCTCAAATGAAAAACTGTTTTTT. This chain joins TRBV5-1 and TRBJ1-4; 7 nucleotides line up with TRBD1. Trimming removed 0 bases from V and 5 bases from J; junction bases left unmatched: 4. CDR3 length: 15 residues. Germline CDR1 reads SGHRS; CDR2 reads YFSETQ.

V gene TRBV10-3 combines with J gene TRBJ2-1; 8 nucleotides line up with TRBD1. CDR1 is ENHRY, CDR2 SYGVKD, per germline. With 4 bases clipped from V and 5 bases from J, the junction kept 10 bases outside the gene matches. The CDR3 has 16 amino acids. CDR3 nucleotide sequence: TGTGCCATCAGTGTTGACAGGGGTCACACACACAATGAGCAGTTCTTC. It is translated as CAISVDRGHTHNEQFF.

The CDR3 here is CSVERGGDYGYTF. The CDR3 DNA reads as TGCAGCGTTGAAAGAGGGGGCGACTATGGCTACACCTTC. The V gene is TRBV29-1, the J gene TRBJ1-2; the match to TRBD1 covers 7 bases. CDR1 is SQVTM and CDR2 is ANQGSEA in the germline V gene. This CDR3 has 13 amino acids. The J segment lost 3 bases and the V segment lost 2 bases, leaving 3 bases of the junction unmatched.

The chain employs TRBV15 and TRBJ2-7; TRBD2 matches 12 bases. J gave up 2 bases and V 0 bases, and 2 bases lay outside the gene matches. Germline assignment: CDR1 LNHNV and CDR2 YYDKDF (reference sequence). This CDR3 is built from 16 residues. The CDR3 DNA is TGTGCCACCAGCAGAGACCGGACTAGCGGGACCTACGAGCAGTACTTC. Protein product: CATSRDRTSGTYEQYF.

V is TRBV25-1 and J is TRBJ1-2; maybe TRBD1 (5 bases). This CDR3 comprises 13 residues. The ends were cut back, 3 bases at V and 3 bases at J, with 8 bases in the middle. Germline assignment: CDR1 MGHDK and CDR2 SYGVNS. Written as DNA, the CDR3 is TGTGCCAGCAGTGAGGTGACAGACTATGGCTACACCTTC. This codes for CASSEVTDYGYTF.

The V and J genes are TRBV18 and TRBJ1-1; tentatively, D is TRBD1 (6 bases). V lost 1 base, J lost 1 base, and 10 bases lay in between. Looked up from germline, CDR1 is KGHSH and CDR2 is LQKENI. The CDR3 is 15 amino acids. CDR3 region: CASSPRQEQNTEAFF. In nucleotides, the CDR3 is TGTGCCAGCTCACCACGACAGGAACAGAACACTGAAGCTTTCTTT.

This chain connects TRBV19 to TRBJ1-6; D perhaps matches TRBD1 (6 bases). Trimming cost V 2 bases and J 0 bases, with 20 bases left between them. Germline CDR1 and CDR2: LNHDA and SQIVND (reference sequence). This CDR3 is built from 20 residues. The CDR3: CASSITAWGTPSSYNSPLHF. DNA of the CDR3: TGTGCCAGTAGTATAACAGCTTGGGGGACACCGAGCTCCTATAATTCACCCCTCCACTTT.

This chain uses TRBV6-5 with TRBJ2-6, with unresolved D. Germline assignment: CDR1 MNHEY and CDR2 SVGAGI. V lost 6 bases to trimming and J lost 1 base, with 10 bases between them. The length of the CDR3 is 15 residues. CDR3 nucleotide sequence: TGTGCCAGCAGCCCCTTGGCTTCTGGGGCCAACGTCCTGACTTTC. This codes for CASSPLASGANVLTF.

J is TRBJ2-4 and V is TRBV4-3, with 9 positions matching TRBD1. The V gene end was trimmed by 0 bases and the J gene end by 5 bases; junction bases not matched to a gene: 8. This CDR3 has 17 amino acids. The germline V gene has CDR1 LGHNA and CDR2 YSLEER. CDR3 nucleotides: TGCGCCAGCAGCCAAGAAACAGGGGGCGGATCGGAAAACATTCAGTACTTC. Protein product: CASSQETGGGSENIQYF.

J is TRBJ2-3 and V is TRBV3-1 (or the pseudogene TRBV3-2); 9 bases match TRBD1. CDR3 length: 15 residues. Germline V gene sequence: CDR1 LGHDT, CDR2 YNNKEL (reference sequence). The ends lost 5 bases at V and 2 bases at J; junction bases unmatched: 5. Written as DNA, the CDR3 is TGTGCCAGCAGCATCCGGGACAGGGCCACAGATACGCAGTATTTT. Translated, it gives CASSIRDRATDTQYF.

The chain has TRBV11-1 and TRBJ2-4, with 7 bases that match TRBD2. The V gene end was trimmed by 3 bases and the J gene end by 1 base; junction bases not matched to a gene: 0. Germline CDR1 reads SGHAT; CDR2 reads FQDESV (reference sequence). This CDR3 is 14 amino acids long. The CDR3 region has the DNA TGTGCCAGCAGCTTGGGGGGGGCCAAAAACATTCAGTACTTC. It encodes CASSLGGAKNIQYF.

The chain recombines TRBV7-2 with TRBJ1-5, with unresolved D. CDR3 size: 13 residues. Germline V gene lookup returns CDR1 SGHTA and CDR2 FQGNSA. Trimming removed 6 bases at V and 6 bases at J, with 12 bases between. The CDR3 loop is CASSSGLTQPQHF. CDR3 sequence (DNA): TGTGCCAGCAGTAGCGGGCTCACTCAGCCCCAGCATTTT.

The gene calls are TRBV21-1 and TRBJ1-4; the table's D call, TRBD1, was not checked against the DNA. TRBV21-1 is listed as a pseudogene. The CDR3 is made up of 16 amino acids. The CDR3 loop reads CASSNGTGPRREKLFF. CDR3 in DNA: TGTGCCAGCAGCAACGGGACAGGGCCCCGACGGGAAAAACTGTTTTTT.